Described below is a single T cell receptor beta chain sequence and its context. There are 16 residues in the CDR3. J gave up 0 bases and V 3 bases, and 4 bases lay outside the gene matches. Germline V CDR1 and CDR2: SEHNR, FQNEAQ (reference sequence). The method was immunoSEQ multiplex PCR; TCRdb's version includes in-frame clones alone and lacks a portion of them. This table holds 45,000 to 60,000 clones, 85% to 95% found once. The chain is built from TRBV7-9 and TRBJ2-5, with 10 positions matching TRBD2. Sequencing used PBMCs. This clonotype originated in a man aged 40-49 years with rheumatoid arthritis. Here the CDR3 reads CASSLTSGLYQETQYF. CDR3 DNA sequence: TGTGCCAGCAGCTTGACTAGCGGGCTTTACCAAGAGACCCAGTACTTC.